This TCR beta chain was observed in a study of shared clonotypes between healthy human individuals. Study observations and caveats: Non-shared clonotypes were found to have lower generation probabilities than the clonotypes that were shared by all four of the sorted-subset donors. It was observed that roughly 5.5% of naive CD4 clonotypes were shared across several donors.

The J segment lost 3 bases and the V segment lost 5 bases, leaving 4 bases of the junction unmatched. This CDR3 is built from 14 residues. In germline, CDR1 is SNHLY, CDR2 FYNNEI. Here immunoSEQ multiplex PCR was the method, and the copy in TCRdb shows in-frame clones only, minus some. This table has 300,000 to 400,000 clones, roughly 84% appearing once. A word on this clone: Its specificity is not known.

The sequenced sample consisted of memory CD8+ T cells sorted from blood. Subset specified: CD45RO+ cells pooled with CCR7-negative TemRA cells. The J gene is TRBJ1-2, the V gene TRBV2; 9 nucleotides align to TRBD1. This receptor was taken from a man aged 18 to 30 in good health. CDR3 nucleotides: TGTGCCAGCAGTCCCTGGACAGGGGACTATGGCTACACCTTC. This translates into CASSPWTGDYGYTF.